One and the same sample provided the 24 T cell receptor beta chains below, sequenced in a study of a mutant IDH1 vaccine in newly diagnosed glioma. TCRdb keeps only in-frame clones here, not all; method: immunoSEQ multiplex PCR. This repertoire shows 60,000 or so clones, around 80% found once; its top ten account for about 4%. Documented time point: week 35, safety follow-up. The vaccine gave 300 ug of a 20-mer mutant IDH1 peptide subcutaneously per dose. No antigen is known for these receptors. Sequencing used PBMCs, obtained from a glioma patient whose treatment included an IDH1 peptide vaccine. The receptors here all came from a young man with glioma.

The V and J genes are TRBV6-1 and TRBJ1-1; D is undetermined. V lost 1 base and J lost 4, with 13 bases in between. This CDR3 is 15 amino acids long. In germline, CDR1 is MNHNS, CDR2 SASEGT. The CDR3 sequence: CASSEEVNRGTEAFF. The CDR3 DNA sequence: TGTGCCAGCAGTGAAGAGGTAAACCGGGGCACTGAAGCTTTCTTT.

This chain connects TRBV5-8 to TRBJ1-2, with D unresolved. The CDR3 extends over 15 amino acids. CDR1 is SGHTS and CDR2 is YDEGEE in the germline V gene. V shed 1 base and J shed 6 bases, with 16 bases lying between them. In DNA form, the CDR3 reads TGTGCCAGCAGCTTGCCCGGCGAGTGGGTCGATGGCTACACCTTC. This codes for CASSLPGEWVDGYTF.

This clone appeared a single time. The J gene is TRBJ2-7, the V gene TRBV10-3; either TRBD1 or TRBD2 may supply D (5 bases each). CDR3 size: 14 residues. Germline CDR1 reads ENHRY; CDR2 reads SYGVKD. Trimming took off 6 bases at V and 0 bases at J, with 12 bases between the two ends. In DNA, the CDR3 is TGTGCCATCAGCGCGGTGGGGGTCTCCTACGAGCAGTACTTC. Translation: CAISAVGVSYEQYF.

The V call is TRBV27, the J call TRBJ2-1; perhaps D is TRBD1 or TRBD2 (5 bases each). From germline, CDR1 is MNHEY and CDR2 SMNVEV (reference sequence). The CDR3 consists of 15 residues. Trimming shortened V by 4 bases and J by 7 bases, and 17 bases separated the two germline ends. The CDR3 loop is CASSSGTRVVNEQFF. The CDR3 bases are TGTGCCAGCAGTTCAGGGACCCGGGTTGTGAATGAGCAGTTCTTC.

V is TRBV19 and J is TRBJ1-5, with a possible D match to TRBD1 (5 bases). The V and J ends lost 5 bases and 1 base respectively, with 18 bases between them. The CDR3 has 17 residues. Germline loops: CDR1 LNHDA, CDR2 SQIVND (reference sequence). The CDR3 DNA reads TGTGCCAGTAGTGGGGACCAAGGGGTACGGAGCAATCAGCCCCAGCATTTT. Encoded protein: CASSGDQGVRSNQPQHF.

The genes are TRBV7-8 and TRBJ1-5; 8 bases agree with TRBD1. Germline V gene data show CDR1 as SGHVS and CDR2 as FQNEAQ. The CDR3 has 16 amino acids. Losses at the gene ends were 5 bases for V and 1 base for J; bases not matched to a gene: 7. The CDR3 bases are TGTGCCAGCAGCCCCGGACAGGGAAGGAGCAATCAGCCCCAGCATTTT. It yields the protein CASSPGQGRSNQPQHF. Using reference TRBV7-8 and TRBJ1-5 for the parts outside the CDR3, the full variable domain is GAGVSQSPRYKVAKRGQDVALRCDPISGHVSLFWYQQALGQGPEFLTYFQNEAQLDKSGLPSDRFFAERPEGSVSTLKIQRTQQEDSAVYLCASSPGQGRSNQPQHFGDGTRLSIL.

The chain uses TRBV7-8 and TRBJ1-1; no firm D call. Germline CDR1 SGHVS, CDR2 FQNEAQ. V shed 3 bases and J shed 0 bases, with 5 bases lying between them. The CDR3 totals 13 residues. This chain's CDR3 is CASSLSVNTEAFF. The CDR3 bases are TGTGCCAGCAGCTTGAGCGTGAACACTGAAGCTTTCTTT.

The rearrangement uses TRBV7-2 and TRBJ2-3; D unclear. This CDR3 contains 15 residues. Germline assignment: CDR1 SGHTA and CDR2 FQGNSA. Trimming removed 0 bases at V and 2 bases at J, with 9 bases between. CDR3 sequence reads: CASSLALGLTDTQYF. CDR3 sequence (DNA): TGTGCCAGCAGCTTAGCTCTTGGCCTCACAGATACGCAGTATTTT.

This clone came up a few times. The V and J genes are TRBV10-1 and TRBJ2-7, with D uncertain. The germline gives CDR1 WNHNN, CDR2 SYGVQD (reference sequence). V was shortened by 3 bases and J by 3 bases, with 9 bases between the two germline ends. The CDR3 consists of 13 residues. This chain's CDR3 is CASSEGIRYEQYF. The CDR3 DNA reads TGCGCCAGCAGTGAAGGGATTCGCTACGAGCAGTACTTC.

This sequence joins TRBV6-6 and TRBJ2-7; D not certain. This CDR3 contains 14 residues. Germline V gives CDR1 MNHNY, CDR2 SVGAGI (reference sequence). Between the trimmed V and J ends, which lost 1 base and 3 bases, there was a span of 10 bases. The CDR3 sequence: CASSYFLGLYEQYF. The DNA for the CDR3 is TGTGCCAGCAGTTACTTCCTGGGCCTCTACGAGCAGTACTTC.

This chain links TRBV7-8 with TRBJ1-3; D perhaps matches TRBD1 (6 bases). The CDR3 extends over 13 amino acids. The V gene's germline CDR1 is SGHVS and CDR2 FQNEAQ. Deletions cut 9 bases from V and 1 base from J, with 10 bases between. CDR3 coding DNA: TGTGCCAGTGGGGGGGCTTCTGGAAACACCATATATTTT. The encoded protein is CASGGASGNTIYF.

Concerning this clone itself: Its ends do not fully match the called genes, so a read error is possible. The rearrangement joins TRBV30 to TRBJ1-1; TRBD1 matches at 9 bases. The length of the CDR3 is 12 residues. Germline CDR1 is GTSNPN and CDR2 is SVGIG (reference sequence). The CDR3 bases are TGTGCCTGGGTAACAGGGGGCACTCAAGCTTTCTTT. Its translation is CAWVTGGTQAFF.

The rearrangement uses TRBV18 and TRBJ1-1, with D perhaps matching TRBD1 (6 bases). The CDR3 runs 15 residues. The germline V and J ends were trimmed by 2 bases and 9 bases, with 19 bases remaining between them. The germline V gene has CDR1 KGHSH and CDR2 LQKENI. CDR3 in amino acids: CASSPSAGAYLQAFF. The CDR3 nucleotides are TGTGCCAGCTCACCATCGGCAGGGGCTTACCTTCAAGCTTTCTTT.

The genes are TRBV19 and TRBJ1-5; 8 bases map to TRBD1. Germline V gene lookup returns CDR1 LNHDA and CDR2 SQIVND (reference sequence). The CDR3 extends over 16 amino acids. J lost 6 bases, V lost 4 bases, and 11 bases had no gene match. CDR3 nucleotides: TGTGCCAGTAGTACTCGGACAGGGTACGACGGTCAGCCCCAGCATTTT. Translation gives CASSTRTGYDGQPQHF.

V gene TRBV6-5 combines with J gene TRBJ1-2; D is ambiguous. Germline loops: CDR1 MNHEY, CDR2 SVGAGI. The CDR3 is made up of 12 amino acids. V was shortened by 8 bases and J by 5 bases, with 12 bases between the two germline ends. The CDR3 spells CASAGWKYGYTF. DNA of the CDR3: TGTGCCAGCGCCGGTTGGAAGTATGGCTACACCTTC.

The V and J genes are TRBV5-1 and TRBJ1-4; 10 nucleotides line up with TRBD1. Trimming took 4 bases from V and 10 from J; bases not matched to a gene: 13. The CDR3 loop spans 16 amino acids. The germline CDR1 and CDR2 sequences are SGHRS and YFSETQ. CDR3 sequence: CASSILTGTGVAKLFF. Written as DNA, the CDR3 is TGCGCCAGCAGCATCCTTACCGGGACAGGGGTGGCAAAACTGTTTTTT.

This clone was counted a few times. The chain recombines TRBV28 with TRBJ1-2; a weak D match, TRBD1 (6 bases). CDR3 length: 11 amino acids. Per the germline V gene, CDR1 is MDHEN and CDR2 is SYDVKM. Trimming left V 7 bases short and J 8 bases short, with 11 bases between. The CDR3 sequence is CASKQGSGYTF. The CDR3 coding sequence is TGTGCCAGCAAACAGGGTAGCGGCTACACCTTC.

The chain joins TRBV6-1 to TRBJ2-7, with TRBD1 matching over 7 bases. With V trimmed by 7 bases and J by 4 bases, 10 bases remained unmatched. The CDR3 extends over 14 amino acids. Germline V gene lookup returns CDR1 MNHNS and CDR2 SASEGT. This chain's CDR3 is CASKKGTESYEQYF. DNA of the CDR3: TGTGCCAGCAAGAAAGGGACAGAATCTTACGAGCAGTACTTC.

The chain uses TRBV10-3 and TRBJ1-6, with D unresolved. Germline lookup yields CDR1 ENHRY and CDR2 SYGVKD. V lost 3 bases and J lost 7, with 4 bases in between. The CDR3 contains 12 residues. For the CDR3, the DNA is TGTGCCATCAGTGATACAAATTCACCCCTCCACTTT. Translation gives CAISDTNSPLHF.

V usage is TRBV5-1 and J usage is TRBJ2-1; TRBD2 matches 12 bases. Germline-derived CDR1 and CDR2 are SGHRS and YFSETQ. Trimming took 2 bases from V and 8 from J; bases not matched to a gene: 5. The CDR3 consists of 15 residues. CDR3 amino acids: CASSLTSGGPHEQFF. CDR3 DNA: TGCGCCAGCAGCTTAACTAGCGGGGGGCCCCATGAGCAGTTCTTC.

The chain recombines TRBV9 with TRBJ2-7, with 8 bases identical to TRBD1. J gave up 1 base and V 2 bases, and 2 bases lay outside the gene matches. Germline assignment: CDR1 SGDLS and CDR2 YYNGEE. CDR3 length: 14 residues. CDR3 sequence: CASSVQGASYEQYF. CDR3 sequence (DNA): TGTGCCAGCAGCGTCCAGGGGGCTTCCTACGAGCAGTACTTC.

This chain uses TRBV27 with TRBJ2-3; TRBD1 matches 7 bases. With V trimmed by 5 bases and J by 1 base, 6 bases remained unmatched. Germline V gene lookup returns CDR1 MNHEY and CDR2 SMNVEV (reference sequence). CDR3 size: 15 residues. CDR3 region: CASSNRDSGTDTQYF. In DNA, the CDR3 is TGTGCCAGCAGTAACCGGGACAGTGGCACAGATACGCAGTATTTT.

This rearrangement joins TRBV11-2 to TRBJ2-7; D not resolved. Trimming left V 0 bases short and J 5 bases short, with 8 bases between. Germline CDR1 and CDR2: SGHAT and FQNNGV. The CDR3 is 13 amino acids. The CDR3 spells CASSLEVPHEQYF. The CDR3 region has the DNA TGTGCCAGCAGCTTAGAAGTCCCTCACGAGCAGTACTTC.

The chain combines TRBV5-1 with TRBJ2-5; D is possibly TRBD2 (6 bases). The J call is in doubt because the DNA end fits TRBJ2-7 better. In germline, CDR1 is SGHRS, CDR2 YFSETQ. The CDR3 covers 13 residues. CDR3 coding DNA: TGCGCCAGCAGGGGTACCGGGAGCTACGAGCAGTACTTC. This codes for CASRGTGSYEQYF.